The 28 T cell receptor beta chains listed next were all sequenced from one sample in a study of T cell responses to AZD1222 COVID-19 vaccine (dated by TCRdb to the early 2020s). The time point label on this specimen signifies: about 28 days (+/-7) after the second vaccine dose. The treatment or condition label corresponds to: meningococcal conjugate vaccine given as trial control. Library preparation used the immunoSEQ multiplex PCR assay. TCRdb obtained this table from immuneACCESS and retained in-frame rearrangements with V and J assigned. These tables miss some clones; where compared with another copy, unresolved V genes account for less than half of the shortfall, and the remainder is unexplained. Here the sample has fewer than 75,000 clones; approximately 90% occur a single time. Approximately 6.3% of the sample is in the top ten clones. This sample comprised peripheral blood, obtained 28 days after the second dose of the MenACWY control vaccine. The source is an adult who received the MenACWY meningococcal vaccine as a control.

The rearrangement joins TRBV27 to TRBJ1-1, with no clear D. CDR1 is MNHEY, CDR2 SMNVEV, per germline (reference sequence). The CDR3 spans 14 residues. The V end lost 0 bases, the J end lost 0 bases, and 5 bases lay between the germline ends. The CDR3 DNA reads TGTGCCAGCAGTTTATCGTGGCTGAACACTGAAGCTTTCTTT. Its protein product is CASSLSWLNTEAFF.

V is TRBV13 and J is TRBJ2-2; a possible D gene is TRBD2 (5 bases). V was cut by 5 bases and J by 6 bases, with 10 bases left in between. The CDR3 covers 13 residues. The V gene's germline CDR1 is PRHDT and CDR2 FYEKMQ (reference sequence). The CDR3 sequence is CASSPWESGELFF. The DNA for the CDR3 is TGTGCCAGCAGCCCGTGGGAGTCCGGGGAGCTGTTTTTT.

Many counts were recorded for this clone. The chain has TRBV19 and TRBJ2-5; no firm D call. The CDR3 runs to 12 residues. CDR1 and CDR2 from the germline V gene are LNHDA and SQIVND (reference sequence). V was trimmed by 5 bases and J by 2 bases, leaving 6 bases between them. In nucleotides, the CDR3 is TGTGCCAGTAGTCTAGGGCAAGAGACCCAGTACTTC. It specifies CASSLGQETQYF.

The rearrangement links TRBV6-5 to TRBJ1-1; 8 bases are a match to TRBD1. The CDR3 has 15 residues. Trimming took 8 bases from V and 6 from J; bases not matched to a gene: 14. The germline CDR1 and CDR2 sequences are MNHEY and SVGAGI. DNA of the CDR3: TGTGCCAGCGGAACCTCAGGGCAGGGGGCGCCTGAAGCTTTCTTT. Its protein is CASGTSGQGAPEAFF.

This chain links TRBV28 with TRBJ1-1, with 12 bases identical to TRBD1. This CDR3 spans 14 amino acids. V dropped 5 bases and J dropped 10; count of bases not matched to a gene: 8. Looked up from germline, CDR1 is MDHEN and CDR2 is SYDVKM. CDR3 region: CASSAPGTGGRAFF. The CDR3 nucleotides read TGTGCCAGCAGTGCTCCCGGGACAGGGGGCAGAGCTTTCTTT. The full variable domain, completed using reference TRBV28 and TRBJ1-1, is DVKVTQSSRYLVKRTGEKVFLECVQDMDHENMFWYRQDPGLGLRLIYFSYDVKMKEKGDIPEGYSVSREKKERFSLILESASTNQTSMYLCASSAPGTGGRAFFGQGTRLTVV.

This chain connects TRBV5-6 to TRBJ1-1; D is unresolved. V dropped 3 bases and J dropped 1 base, with 10 bases sitting between them. The CDR3 runs 14 residues. Germline CDR1 is SGHDT and CDR2 is YYEEEE. The CDR3 spells CASSSLGPNTEAFF. In DNA form, the CDR3 reads TGTGCCAGCAGCTCCCTCGGCCCGAACACTGAAGCTTTCTTT.

This chain links TRBV10-1 with TRBJ1-1, with TRBD1 as a possible D gene (5 bases). V lost 5 bases and J 4 bases, leaving 11 bases between the germline ends. CDR3 size: 13 residues. Germline assignment: CDR1 WNHNN and CDR2 SYGVQD (reference sequence). CDR3 sequence reads: CASSLQVSTEAFF. In nucleotides, the CDR3 is TGCGCCAGCAGTTTACAGGTCTCCACTGAAGCTTTCTTT.

The genes are TRBV5-4 and TRBJ1-4, with a tentative D call TRBD1 (5 bases). The CDR3 length is 15 residues. The germline CDR1 and CDR2 sequences are SGHNT and YYREEE (reference sequence). Deletions cut 0 bases from V and 4 bases from J, with 10 bases between. CDR3 in amino acids: CASSLADRNNEKLFF. CDR3 coding DNA: TGTGCCAGCAGCTTGGCCGACAGAAATAATGAAAAACTGTTTTTT.

As DNA, the CDR3 is TGTGCCAGTATGGAGGGTCAAAACATTCAGTACTTC. Encoded protein: CASMEGQNIQYF. V usage is TRBV19 and J usage is TRBJ2-4, with D perhaps TRBD2 (6 bases). The V end was cut by 7 bases, the J end by 5 bases, with 9 bases between. The CDR3 has 12 amino acids. Germline CDR1 is LNHDA and CDR2 is SQIVND (reference sequence).

The chain combines TRBV10-3 with TRBJ1-5; D gene ambiguous. The CDR3 spans 16 residues. Trimming pared 0 bases from V and 5 bases from J, leaving 14 bases between. Germline assignment: CDR1 ENHRY and CDR2 SYGVKD. The CDR3 DNA reads TGTGCCATCAGTGAGTCGATAAAGGCACAAGATCAGCCCCAGCATTTT. Amino acids: CAISESIKAQDQPQHF.

V and J are TRBV13 and TRBJ2-1; D ambiguous. V lost 2 bases and J 7 bases, leaving 12 bases between the germline ends. CDR1 and CDR2 (germline): PRHDT, FYEKMQ (reference sequence). This CDR3 contains 14 residues. CDR3 nucleotide sequence: TGTGCCAGCAGCTTACCCCGCCGCCCGAATGAGCAGTTCTTC. Its protein is CASSLPRRPNEQFF.

DNA for the CDR3: TGCGCCAGCAGTGAGTCCCCGTCAGCGCAGCTAGAGACCCAGTACTTC. This sequence encodes CASSESPSAQLETQYF. J is TRBJ2-5 and V is TRBV10-1, with D unclear. The CDR3 length is 16 residues. The V gene's germline CDR1 is WNHNN and CDR2 SYGVQD (reference sequence). Trimming pared 0 bases from V and 4 bases from J, leaving 15 bases between.

This clone is a singleton in its sample. J is TRBJ2-1 and V is TRBV19; D is unclear. The length of the CDR3 is 12 residues. V was clipped by 8 bases and J by 8 bases, with 13 bases between them. CDR1 and CDR2 (germline): LNHDA, SQIVND (reference sequence). The DNA of the CDR3 is TGTGCCAGTTCCCCTAGTTGGGATGAGCAGTTCTTC. Amino acids: CASSPSWDEQFF.

In its sample, this clone was seen a few times. The junction differs from germline at one of its ends, possibly a read error. The genes are TRBV12-3 or TRBV12-4 and TRBJ2-7, with 7 bases aligning to TRBD1. The CDR3 has 12 amino acids. As DNA, the CDR3 is TGTGCCAGCAGGTCCAGTCTTAGGGGGCTTGTCTTC. It encodes CASRSSLRGLVF.

The chain joins TRBV7-9 to TRBJ2-7; no clear D gene. CDR3 size: 11 residues. Trimming pared 8 bases from V and 5 bases from J, leaving 10 bases between. Germline V gene data show CDR1 as SEHNR and CDR2 as FQNEAQ (reference sequence). The CDR3 DNA reads as TGTGCCAGCGCAACGTCGGACGAGCAGTACTTC. Residues: CASATSDEQYF.

The DNA for the CDR3 is TGTGCCAGCAGTCCCTCGGGGGAGGGGGCGCGCGAGCAGTACTTC. It codes for CASSPSGEGAREQYF. V gene TRBV27 combines with J gene TRBJ2-7; D may correspond to TRBD1 or TRBD2 (7 bases each). The CDR3 spans 15 residues. The V gene lost 5 bases and the J gene lost 6 bases, with 20 bases spanning the gap. In germline, CDR1 is MNHEY, CDR2 SMNVEV (reference sequence).

The chain couples TRBV30 to TRBJ2-7; 8 nucleotides line up with TRBD1. Germline V gene lookup returns CDR1 GTSNPN and CDR2 SVGIG (reference sequence). Trimming took 7 bases from V and 3 from J; bases not matched to a gene: 8. CDR3 length: 13 amino acids. The CDR3 DNA is TGTGCCTTCTATCGACAGGGGTTCTACGAGCAGTACTTC. Protein sequence: CAFYRQGFYEQYF.

This chain links TRBV27 with TRBJ2-1, with D unclear. The CDR3 runs 13 residues. V lost 6 bases, J lost 4 bases, and 10 bases lay in between. In germline, CDR1 is MNHEY, CDR2 SMNVEV (reference sequence). The CDR3 DNA sequence: TGTGCCAGCAGGGAAAGGGTTTACAATGAGCAGTTCTTC. Its protein is CASRERVYNEQFF.

This chain uses TRBV6-5 with TRBJ2-7, with 7 bases matching TRBD2. Losses at the gene ends were 2 bases for V and 2 bases for J; bases not matched to a gene: 3. The CDR3 loop spans 14 amino acids. Germline V CDR1 and CDR2: MNHEY, SVGAGI. DNA for the CDR3: TGTGCCAGCAGTTACACTAGCGTAACCTACGAGCAGTACTTC. The encoded protein is CASSYTSVTYEQYF.

This rearrangement joins TRBV5-4 to TRBJ2-2; D is undetermined. Trimming took 6 bases from V and 6 from J, leaving 12 bases between them. CDR3 size: 13 residues. Germline loops: CDR1 SGHNT, CDR2 YYREEE (reference sequence). The CDR3 reads CASKAGVAGELFF. CDR3 nucleotide sequence: TGTGCCAGCAAAGCAGGTGTGGCCGGGGAGCTGTTTTTT.

The chain joins TRBV6-6 to TRBJ1-1, with 10 bases lining up with TRBD1. J was trimmed by 5 bases and V by 5 bases; bases with no gene match: 8. The CDR3 extends over 15 amino acids. Germline-derived CDR1 and CDR2 are MNHNY and SVGAGI (reference sequence). The CDR3 is CASSIGDRGTTEAFF. Written as DNA, the CDR3 is TGTGCCAGCAGTATCGGGGACAGGGGTACAACTGAAGCTTTCTTT.

J is TRBJ1-5 and V is TRBV12-5; D uncertain. Germline V gene data show CDR1 as LGHNT and CDR2 as FRNRAP. V was clipped by 6 bases and J by 5 bases, with 11 bases between them. This CDR3 comprises 13 residues. Here the CDR3 DNA reads TGTGCTAGTGGCACCCAGTTTTATCAGCCCCAGCATTTT. This encodes CASGTQFYQPQHF.

V and J are TRBV11-2 and TRBJ2-7, with 12 bases that match TRBD2. Per the germline V gene, CDR1 is SGHAT and CDR2 is FQNNGV. J was trimmed by 7 bases and V by 2 bases; bases with no gene match: 6. This CDR3 contains 15 residues. CDR3 nucleotide sequence: TGTGCCAGCAGCTTACTAGCGGGAGGGCCGAGGGAGCAGTACTTC. Encoded protein: CASSLLAGGPREQYF. The full variable domain, with the rest looked up from reference TRBV11-2 and TRBJ2-7, is EAGVAQSPRYKIIEKRQSVAFWCNPISGHATLYWYQQILGQGPKLLIQFQNNGVVDDSQLPKDRFSAERLKGVDSTLKIQPAKLEDSAVYLCASSLLAGGPREQYFGPGTRLTVT.

This sequence joins TRBV6-2 or TRBV6-3 and TRBJ1-2, with a possible D match to TRBD1 (6 bases). The germline V gene encodes CDR1 MNHEY and CDR2 SVGEGT. This CDR3 is 12 amino acids long. Trimming took 5 bases from V and 8 from J, leaving 12 bases between them. The CDR3 region is CASSVQGNGYTF. The DNA of the CDR3 is TGTGCCAGCAGTGTACAGGGTAACGGCTACACCTTC.

The CDR3 sequence is CASSEIRGAGELFF. In nucleotides, the CDR3 is TGCGCCAGCAGTGAAATCAGAGGAGCCGGGGAGCTGTTTTTT. The chain links TRBV10-2 to TRBJ2-2; D ambiguous. V was shortened by 3 bases and J by 6 bases, with 11 bases between the two germline ends. The V gene's germline CDR1 is WSHSY and CDR2 SAAADI. The CDR3 extends over 14 amino acids.

The sample holds one count of this clone. CDR3 DNA: TGTGCCAGCTCCACCTCGGGCGGTAATGAAAAACTGTTTTTT. Amino acid sequence: CASSTSGGNEKLFF. The chain combines TRBV18 with TRBJ1-4; no reliable D call. Trimming left V 6 bases short and J 4 bases short, with 12 bases between. The CDR3 loop spans 14 amino acids. Germline lookup yields CDR1 KGHSH and CDR2 LQKENI.

The CDR3, as DNA: TGTGCCTGGAGTGCCCAAAACACTGAAGCTTTCTTT. Protein sequence: CAWSAQNTEAFF. The J gene is TRBJ1-1, the V gene TRBV30; D is unclear. V was shortened by 1 base and J by 2 bases, with 5 bases between the two germline ends. From germline, CDR1 is GTSNPN and CDR2 SVGIG (reference sequence). There are 12 residues in the CDR3.

This rearrangement joins TRBV18 to TRBJ2-7; 9 bases are shared with TRBD1. Trimming took 3 bases from V and 5 from J; bases not matched to a gene: 14. CDR3 length: 17 residues. Germline assignment: CDR1 KGHSH and CDR2 LQKENI. In nucleotides, the CDR3 is TGTGCCAGCTCACCTTTACTCGCTTGGACAGGGGACAACGAGCAGTACTTC. Its protein product is CASSPLLAWTGDNEQYF.